This passage covers 14 T cell receptor beta chains from one sample sequenced in a study of PD-1 blockade in classical Hodgkin lymphoma (dated by TCRdb to about 2020). The sample's time point label, decoded: cycle 4 day 1 (C4D1), after 5 to 7 weeks of nivolumab. Relapse after autologous stem cell transplantation had occurred in all trial patients, and cohorts A, B and C were distinguished by prior brentuximab vedotin exposure. The receptor library was made with the immunoSEQ multiplex PCR assay. The clones in this table, taken by TCRdb from immuneACCESS, are in-frame only. Not every clone is retained; where verified, under half of the shortfall comes from an unresolved V gene, and the cause of the rest is unknown. The sample contains about 90,000 clones, about 83% of them found a single time. Of the sample, more than 15% is held by the ten largest clones. The sample consisted of peripheral blood mononuclear cells (PBMCs), taken before the fourth cycle of nivolumab. These receptors were obtained from a human donor with classical Hodgkin lymphoma.

With regard to this clone: Compared with germline, one end of the junction differs, possibly owing to a read error. The chain carries TRBV11-2 and TRBJ2-3; no clear D. The CDR3 totals 15 residues. The germline V gene has CDR1 SGHAT and CDR2 FQNNGV. The CDR3 loop reads CASSLEWTDTDTQYF. CDR3 coding DNA: TGTGCCAGCAGCCTAGAGTGGACGGACACAGATACGCAGTATTTT.

The chain links TRBV6-1 to TRBJ2-7; 14 bases line up with TRBD2. V shed 4 bases and J 5 bases; nucleotides not matched to a gene: 4. CDR3 length: 15 amino acids. Germline values: CDR1 MNHNS, CDR2 SASEGT. The CDR3 nucleotides are TGTGCCAGCAGTGGGGGACTAGCGGGAGTTAACGAGCAGTACTTC. Protein product: CASSGGLAGVNEQYF.

The chain carries TRBV4-1 and TRBJ2-2, with a possible D match to TRBD2 (6 bases). Trimming took off 2 bases at V and 4 bases at J, with 8 bases between the two ends. Germline lookup yields CDR1 MGHRA and CDR2 YSYEKL. The CDR3 length is 14 residues. The CDR3, as DNA: TGCGCCAGCAGCCAACTAGCGCCCACCGGGGAGCTGTTTTTT. Its protein product is CASSQLAPTGELFF.

V usage is TRBV9 and J usage is TRBJ2-2, with D possibly called TRBD1 or TRBD2 (5 bases each). In germline, CDR1 is SGDLS, CDR2 YYNGEE. This CDR3 region has 15 residues. Trimming shortened V by 3 bases and J by 5 bases, and 14 bases separated the two germline ends. The CDR3 DNA sequence: TGTGCCAGCAGCGAAACTGTGAGGGGAACCGGGGAGCTGTTTTTT. Amino acid sequence: CASSETVRGTGELFF.

The V gene is TRBV7-2, the J gene TRBJ2-7; possibly TRBD2 for D (6 bases). This CDR3 comprises 13 residues. Looked up from germline, CDR1 is SGHTA and CDR2 is FQGNSA. V was pared by 5 bases and J by 4 bases, with 12 bases between. The CDR3 reads CASSPGTVYEQYF. The CDR3 DNA sequence: TGTGCCAGCAGCCCCGGGACTGTATACGAGCAGTACTTC.

This clone was recorded only once. The chain carries TRBV6-6 and TRBJ2-7, with 7 positions matching TRBD2. Trimming removed 5 bases from V and 1 base from J; junction bases left unmatched: 5. The CDR3 is 14 amino acids. CDR1 and CDR2 (germline): MNHNY, SVGAGI (reference sequence). The CDR3 DNA is TGTGCCAGCAGTCCCGCCGGGAGGTCCTACGAGCAGTACTTC. Its protein is CASSPAGRSYEQYF.

This clone was seen only once. This sequence joins TRBV6-6 and TRBJ2-7, with a possible D match to TRBD1 (6 bases). In germline, CDR1 is MNHNY, CDR2 SVGAGI (reference sequence). CDR3 length equals 11 residues. V lost 6 bases, J lost 6 bases, and 9 bases lay in between. CDR3 sequence (DNA): TGTGCCAGCAGGCGAGGGGGCGAGCAGTACTTC. This encodes CASRRGGEQYF.

The chain carries TRBV7-3 and TRBJ2-6, with no clear D. This CDR3 is 17 amino acids long. Between the trimmed V and J ends, which lost 2 bases and 2 bases, there was a span of 13 bases. CDR1 is SGHTA and CDR2 is FQGTGA in the germline V gene. CDR3 sequence reads: CASSLWTNVPGANVLTF. CDR3 nucleotides: TGTGCCAGCAGCTTATGGACCAATGTCCCTGGGGCCAACGTCCTGACTTTC.

The genes are TRBV29-1 and TRBJ1-5; D gene ambiguous. Trimming stripped 7 bases from V and 4 bases from J, with 14 bases between. Germline V gives CDR1 SQVTM, CDR2 ANQGSEA. There are 13 residues in the CDR3. For the CDR3, the DNA is TGCAGCGCCTCGGCGGGTGAAAATCAGCCCCAGCATTTT. This translates into CSASAGENQPQHF.

This clone showed up just once. The V call is TRBV27, the J call TRBJ2-1; D is perhaps TRBD1 or TRBD2 (5 bases each). The CDR3 runs to 16 residues. CDR1 and CDR2 (germline): MNHEY, SMNVEV (reference sequence). Trimming cost V 3 bases and J 1 base, with 13 bases left between them. The CDR3 loop reads CASSFSVGESYNEQFF. The DNA of the CDR3 is TGTGCCAGCAGTTTTTCGGTGGGGGAGTCCTACAATGAGCAGTTCTTC.

Note on this clone: An end of the junction does not agree with germline; a read error may underlie this. The CDR3 sequence: CASSLALAGGQGLIF. CDR3 in DNA: TGCGCCAGCAGCTTGGCCCTAGCGGGAGGCCAGGGGTTGATCTTC. The rearrangement uses TRBV5-1 and TRBJ2-1; 11 bases line up with TRBD2. The CDR3 contains 15 residues. CDR1 and CDR2 from the germline V gene are SGHRS and YFSETQ.

The chain has TRBV7-2 and TRBJ1-5; D might be TRBD1 (5 bases). V was clipped by 1 base and J by 6 bases, with 10 bases between them. The CDR3 is made up of 14 amino acids. The V gene's germline CDR1 is SGHTA and CDR2 FQGNSA. The CDR3 nucleotides read TGTGCCAGCAGCTTAGGCAATAGGGGTCAGCCCCAGCATTTT. Translated: CASSLGNRGQPQHF.

The V call is TRBV30, the J call TRBJ2-1, with TRBD1 matching over 8 bases. The CDR3 has 14 amino acids. V lost 3 bases and J lost 4; bases outside the gene matches: 5. The germline V gene has CDR1 GTSNPN and CDR2 SVGIG (reference sequence). For the CDR3, the DNA is TGTGCCTGGAGAGGAGACAGGGGATACAATGAGCAGTTCTTC. It encodes CAWRGDRGYNEQFF.

The rearrangement joins TRBV7-9 to TRBJ2-3; TRBD2 matches at 9 bases. Germline trimming cut 5 bases from V and 8 bases from J; bases unmatched to any gene: 5. Germline V gives CDR1 SEHNR, CDR2 FQNEAQ (reference sequence). The CDR3 totals 13 residues. CDR3 DNA sequence: TGTGCCAGCAGCACCACGGGACTAGCTACGCAGTATTTT. Amino acids: CASSTTGLATQYF.